This TCR beta chain derives from a study of beta chain features in type 1 diabetes. This clone was observed a few times. TCRB transcripts that were expressed got sequenced, as all of the isolated RNA had been reverse transcribed. Assay: immunoSEQ multiplex PCR; the TCRdb copy retains only in-frame clones and omits some. Found here are 200,000 to 250,000 clones, 68% of them singletons; the top ten hold 0.053%. CDR1 is MGHDK and CDR2 is SYGVNS in the germline V gene. The CDR3 runs to 14 residues. V lost 6 bases to trimming and J lost 9 bases, with 18 bases between them. The gene calls are TRBV25-1 and TRBJ2-1; perhaps TRBD2 as D (6 bases). What was sequenced was naive CD4+ T cells from blood. The receptor was derived from a man younger than 40 in good health. The CDR3, as DNA: TGTGCCAGCAGCCCATCCGGGTCCGGGGGTGAGCAGTTCTTC. It translates to CASSPSGSGGEQFF.